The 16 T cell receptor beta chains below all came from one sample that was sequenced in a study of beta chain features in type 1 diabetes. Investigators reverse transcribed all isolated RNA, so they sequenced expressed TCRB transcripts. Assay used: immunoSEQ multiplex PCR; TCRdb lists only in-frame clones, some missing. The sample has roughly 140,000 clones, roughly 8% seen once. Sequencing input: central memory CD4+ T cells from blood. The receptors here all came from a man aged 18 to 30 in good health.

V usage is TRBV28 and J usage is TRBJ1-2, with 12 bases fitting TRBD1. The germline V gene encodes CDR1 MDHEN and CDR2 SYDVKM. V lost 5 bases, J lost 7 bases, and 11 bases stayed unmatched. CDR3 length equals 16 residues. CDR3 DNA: TGTGCCAGCAGTAAGGGGACAGGGGGCAATTCGGGTGGCTACACCTTC. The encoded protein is CASSKGTGGNSGGYTF.

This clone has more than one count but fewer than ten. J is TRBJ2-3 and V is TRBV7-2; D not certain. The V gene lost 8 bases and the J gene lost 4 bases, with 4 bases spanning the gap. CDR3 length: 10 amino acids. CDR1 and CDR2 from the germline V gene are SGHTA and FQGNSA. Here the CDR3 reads CASGADTQYF. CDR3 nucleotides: TGTGCCAGCGGAGCAGATACGCAGTATTTT.

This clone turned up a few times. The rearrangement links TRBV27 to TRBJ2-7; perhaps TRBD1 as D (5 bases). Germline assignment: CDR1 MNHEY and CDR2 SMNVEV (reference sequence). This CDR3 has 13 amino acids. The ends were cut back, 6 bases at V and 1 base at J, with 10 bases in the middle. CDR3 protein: CASRAQGSYEQYF. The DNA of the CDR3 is TGTGCCAGCAGGGCGCAGGGATCCTACGAGCAGTACTTC.

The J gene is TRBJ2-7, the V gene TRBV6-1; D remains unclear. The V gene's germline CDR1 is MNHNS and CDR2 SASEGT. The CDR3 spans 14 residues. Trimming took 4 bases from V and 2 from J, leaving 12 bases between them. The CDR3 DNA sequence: TGTGCCAGCAGTGCGAGCCCTTTACCCTACGAGCAGTACTTC. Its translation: CASSASPLPYEQYF.

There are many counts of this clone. The CDR3 is CASSSGDAGELFF. CDR3 sequence (DNA): TGTGCCAGCAGTTCAGGGGATGCCGGGGAGCTGTTTTTT. This chain links TRBV7-3 with TRBJ2-2; D possibly corresponds to TRBD1 (6 bases). V was pared by 6 bases and J by 6 bases, with 11 bases between. CDR1 and CDR2 (germline): SGHTA, FQGTGA. The CDR3 covers 13 residues. Variable domain in full (rest from reference TRBV7-3 and TRBJ2-2): GAGVSQTPSNKVTEKGKYVELRCDPISGHTALYWYRQSLGQGPEFLIYFQGTGAADDSGLPNDRFFAVRPEGSVSTLKIQRTERGDSAVYLCASSSGDAGELFFGEGSRLTVL.

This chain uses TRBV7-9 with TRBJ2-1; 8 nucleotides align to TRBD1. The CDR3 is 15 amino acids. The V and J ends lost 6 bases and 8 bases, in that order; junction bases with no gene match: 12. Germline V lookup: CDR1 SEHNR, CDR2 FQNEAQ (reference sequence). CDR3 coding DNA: TGTGCCAGCAGGTCGGACAGGGTGGGTGTAGATGAGCAGTTCTTC. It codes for CASRSDRVGVDEQFF. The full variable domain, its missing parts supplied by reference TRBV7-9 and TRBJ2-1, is DTGVSQNPRHKITKRGQNVTFRCDPISEHNRLYWYRQTLGQGPEFLTYFQNEAQLEKSRLLSDRFSAERPKGSFSTLEIQRTEQGDSAMYLCASRSDRVGVDEQFFGPGTRLTVL.

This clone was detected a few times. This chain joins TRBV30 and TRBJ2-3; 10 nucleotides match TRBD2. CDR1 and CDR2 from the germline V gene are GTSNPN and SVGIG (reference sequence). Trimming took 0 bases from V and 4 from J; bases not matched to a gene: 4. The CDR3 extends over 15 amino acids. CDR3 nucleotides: TGTGCCTGGAGTGTAGTAAGCGGGAGGGCAGATACGCAGTATTTT. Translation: CAWSVVSGRADTQYF.

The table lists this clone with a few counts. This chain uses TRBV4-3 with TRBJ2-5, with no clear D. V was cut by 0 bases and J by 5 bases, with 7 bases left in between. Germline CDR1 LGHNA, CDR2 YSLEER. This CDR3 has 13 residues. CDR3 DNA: TGCGCCAGCAGCCAAGATTCACAGGAGACCCAGTACTTC. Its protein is CASSQDSQETQYF.

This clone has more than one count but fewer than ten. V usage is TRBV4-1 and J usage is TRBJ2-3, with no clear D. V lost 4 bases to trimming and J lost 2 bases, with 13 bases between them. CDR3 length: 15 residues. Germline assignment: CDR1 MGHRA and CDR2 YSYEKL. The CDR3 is CASSPQQLDTDTQYF. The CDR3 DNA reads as TGCGCCAGCAGCCCCCAGCAGCTAGACACAGATACGCAGTATTTT.

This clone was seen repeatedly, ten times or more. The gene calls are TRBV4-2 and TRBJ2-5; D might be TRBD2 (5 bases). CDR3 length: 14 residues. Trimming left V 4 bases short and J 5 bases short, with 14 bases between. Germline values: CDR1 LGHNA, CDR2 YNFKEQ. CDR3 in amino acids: CASSPLAPGETQYF. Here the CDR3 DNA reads TGTGCCAGCAGCCCTCTAGCACCCGGGGAGACCCAGTACTTC.

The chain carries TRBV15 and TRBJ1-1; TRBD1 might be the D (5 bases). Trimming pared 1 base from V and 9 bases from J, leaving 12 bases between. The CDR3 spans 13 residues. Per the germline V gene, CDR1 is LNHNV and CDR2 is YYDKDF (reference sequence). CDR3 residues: CATSRAQGGKAFF. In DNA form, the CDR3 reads TGTGCCACCAGCAGAGCCCAGGGAGGCAAAGCTTTCTTT.

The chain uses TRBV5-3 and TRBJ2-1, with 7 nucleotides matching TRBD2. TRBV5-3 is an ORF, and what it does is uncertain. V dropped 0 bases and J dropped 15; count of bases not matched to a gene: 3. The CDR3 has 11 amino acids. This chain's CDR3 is CARSLVPSGFF. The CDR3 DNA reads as TGTGCCAGAAGCTTGGTTCCTAGCGGGTTCTTC.

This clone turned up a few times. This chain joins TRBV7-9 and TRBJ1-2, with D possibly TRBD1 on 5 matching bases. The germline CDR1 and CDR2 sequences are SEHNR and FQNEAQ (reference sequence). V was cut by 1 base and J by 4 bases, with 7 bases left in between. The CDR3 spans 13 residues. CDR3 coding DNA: TGTGCCAGCAGCTTAGGGACACTCTATGGCTACACCTTC. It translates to CASSLGTLYGYTF.

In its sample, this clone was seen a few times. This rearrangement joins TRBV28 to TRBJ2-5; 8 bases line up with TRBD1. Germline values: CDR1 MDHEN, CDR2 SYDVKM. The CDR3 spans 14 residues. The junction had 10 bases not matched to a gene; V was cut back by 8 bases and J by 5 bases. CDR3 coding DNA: TGTGCCAGCCTTAGCAGGGGGCTCGGGGAGACCCAGTACTTC. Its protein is CASLSRGLGETQYF.

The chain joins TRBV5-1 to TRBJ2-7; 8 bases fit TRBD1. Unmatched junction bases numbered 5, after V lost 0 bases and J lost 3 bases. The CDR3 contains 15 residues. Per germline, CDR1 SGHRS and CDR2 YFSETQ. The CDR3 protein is CASSLARQGNYEQYF. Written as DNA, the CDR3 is TGCGCCAGCAGCTTGGCCAGACAGGGGAACTACGAGCAGTACTTC.

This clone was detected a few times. CDR3 residues: CAWSPQGLYGYTF. CDR3 DNA: TGTGCCTGGAGTCCACAGGGGTTGTATGGCTACACCTTC. This chain joins TRBV30 and TRBJ1-2; 7 bases are a match to TRBD1. Germline CDR1 GTSNPN, CDR2 SVGIG (reference sequence). After removal of 2 bases from V and 5 bases from J, the junction contained 5 bases not matched to a gene. This CDR3 comprises 13 residues.